The 17 T cell receptor beta chains below all came from one sample that was sequenced in a study of Graves' ophthalmopathy and Graves' hyperthyroidism. For repertoire sequencing, the TCR beta CDR3 regions were amplified from RNA transcripts. RT-PCR was first run with HTBI primers, then multiplex PCR in a second round. TCRdb called the multiplex PCR reads again in MiXCR, with one record for every CDR3 protein. Altogether approximately 160,000 distinct CDR3 sequences are present, 30% to 45% being singletons, with the ten largest covering 5.8%. Sequencing input: peripheral blood. The receptors were sampled from a woman aged 40 to 50 with Graves' ophthalmopathy.

This chain joins TRBV6-2 or TRBV6-3 and TRBJ1-2; TRBD1 is a possible D gene (5 bases). This CDR3 has 14 amino acids. Germline values: CDR1 MNHEY, CDR2 SVGEGT. Trimming cost V 6 bases and J 4 bases, with 15 bases left between them. The CDR3: CASRSGGRTYGYTF. CDR3 nucleotides: TGTGCCAGCAGGTCTGGGGGACGGACCTATGGCTACACCTTC.

In its sample, this clonotype was seen many times. The chain carries TRBV20-1 and TRBJ1-6; tentatively, D is TRBD1 (5 bases). The CDR3 has 14 amino acids. V lost 3 bases, J lost 6 bases, and 12 bases lay in between. Germline V gene sequence: CDR1 DFQATT, CDR2 SNEGSKA (reference sequence). CDR3: CSASNQGFNSPLHF. CDR3 coding DNA: TGCAGTGCTAGTAATCAGGGTTTTAATTCACCCCTCCACTTT.

V and J are TRBV6-5 and TRBJ2-5, with 8 bases lining up with TRBD2. This CDR3 region has 12 residues. Germline CDR1 is MNHEY and CDR2 is SVGAGI. V was clipped by 7 bases and J by 5 bases; unmatched bases: 3. The CDR3 sequence is CASNGGGETQYF. CDR3 in DNA: TGTGCCAGCAACGGGGGGGGGGAGACCCAGTACTTC.

J is TRBJ2-2 and V is TRBV28; perhaps TRBD1 as D (6 bases). V gave up 8 bases and J gave up 1 base, with 11 bases separating them. This CDR3 comprises 14 residues. Germline lookup yields CDR1 MDHEN and CDR2 SYDVKM. The CDR3 bases are TGTGCCAGCCGTACGGGACAGAACACCGGGGAGCTGTTTTTT. This encodes CASRTGQNTGELFF.

This clonotype was seen only once. The CDR3 here is CASSAGTGIEAFF. DNA for the CDR3: TGTGCCAGCAGTGCCGGGACAGGGATTGAAGCTTTCTTT. This chain joins TRBV12-3 or TRBV12-4 and TRBJ1-1, with 9 bases that match TRBD1. CDR3 length: 13 amino acids. V lost 5 bases to trimming and J lost 7 bases; unmatched junction nucleotides: 5.

In this sample, this clonotype turned up once. CDR3 nucleotides: TGTGCCAGCAGTCTAGGACAGGGGGACCAAGAGACCCAGTACTTC. Translation: CASSLGQGDQETQYF. The rearrangement joins TRBV6-1 to TRBJ2-5; the match to TRBD1 covers 10 bases. The junction had 3 bases not matched to a gene; V was cut back by 5 bases and J by 0 bases. Germline CDR1 reads MNHNS; CDR2 reads SASEGT. The length of the CDR3 is 15 residues.

The chain couples TRBV19 to TRBJ1-5; D gene uncertain. In germline, CDR1 is LNHDA, CDR2 SQIVND (reference sequence). The CDR3 is 14 amino acids. The V gene lost 7 bases and the J gene lost 7 bases, with 17 bases spanning the gap. The CDR3 is CASTLGQSGQPQHF. The CDR3 DNA follows: TGTGCCAGTACCCTCGGGCAATCTGGGCAGCCCCAGCATTTT.

This clonotype was detected only a few times. V usage is TRBV6-1 and J usage is TRBJ1-1; weak D call: TRBD1 (6 bases). The CDR3 length is 12 residues. Germline CDR1 and CDR2: MNHNS and SASEGT. V lost 5 bases, J lost 7 bases, and 11 bases lay in between. This chain's CDR3 is CASSIGGGEAFF. As DNA, the CDR3 is TGTGCCAGCAGTATCGGAGGGGGTGAAGCTTTCTTT.

This clonotype has a count of ten or more. CDR3 in DNA: TGCGCCAGCAGCTTGGGACTAGAGTGGGACACCGGGGAGCTGTTTTTT. Translated, it gives CASSLGLEWDTGELFF. The rearrangement joins TRBV5-1 to TRBJ2-2; perhaps TRBD2 as D (6 bases). CDR1 and CDR2 from the germline V gene are SGHRS and YFSETQ. Trimming stripped 0 bases from V and 3 bases from J, with 12 bases between. This CDR3 spans 16 amino acids.

This clonotype was seen many times. This chain links TRBV11-2 with TRBJ1-1; 8 nucleotides match TRBD1. Unmatched junction bases numbered 8, after V lost 3 bases and J lost 5 bases. In germline, CDR1 is SGHAT, CDR2 FQNNGV. This CDR3 has 15 amino acids. DNA for the CDR3: TGTGCCAGCAGCTTTTCTCGGACAGGGAAAACTGAAGCTTTCTTT. It is translated as CASSFSRTGKTEAFF.

This clonotype came up many times. The chain links TRBV7-8 to TRBJ2-7; TRBD2 agrees at 8 bases. The J segment lost 3 bases and the V segment lost 1 base, leaving 2 bases of the junction unmatched. CDR1 is SGHVS, CDR2 FQNEAQ, per germline. The CDR3 spans 14 residues. CDR3 in amino acids: CASSLGAGDYEQYF. CDR3 coding DNA: TGTGCCAGCAGCTTAGGAGCGGGAGACTACGAGCAGTACTTC.

This clonotype occurred a few times. The genes are TRBV24-1 and TRBJ2-7, with D perhaps TRBD2 (6 bases). Per germline, CDR1 KGHDR and CDR2 SFDVKD. V was shortened by 7 bases and J by 0 bases, with 12 bases between the two germline ends. The CDR3 covers 14 residues. DNA for the CDR3: TGTGCCACCAGCCGTGGAGGGAGCTCCTACGAGCAGTACTTC. It encodes CATSRGGSSYEQYF.

This chain links TRBV12-3 or TRBV12-4 with TRBJ2-2, with 9 bases that match TRBD2. CDR3 length: 17 amino acids. With V trimmed by 6 bases and J by 3 bases, 11 bases remained unmatched. The CDR3 is CASSPNEREAYTGELFF. The CDR3 bases are TGTGCCAGCAGCCCTAACGAGCGGGAGGCCTACACCGGGGAGCTGTTTTTT.

Many counts were recorded for this clonotype. The chain joins TRBV6-5 to TRBJ2-7; D is possibly TRBD1 (6 bases). The CDR3 is 13 amino acids. Looked up from germline, CDR1 is MNHEY and CDR2 is SVGAGI. V lost 5 bases, J lost 1 base, and 9 bases lay in between. The CDR3 bases are TGTGCCAGCAGTAACAGGGTTTCCTACGAGCAGTACTTC. This translates into CASSNRVSYEQYF.

The J gene is TRBJ2-2, the V gene TRBV24-1; 9 bases match TRBD2. Germline-derived CDR1 and CDR2 are KGHDR and SFDVKD. The CDR3 is 16 residues long. V shed 3 bases and J 3 bases; nucleotides not matched to a gene: 4. In DNA form, the CDR3 reads TGTGCCACCAGTGATGGGGGACTAGCCGACACCGGGGAGCTGTTTTTT. It specifies CATSDGGLADTGELFF.

The sample holds many counts of this clonotype. This chain uses TRBV27 with TRBJ2-7; D ambiguous. Germline CDR1 reads MNHEY; CDR2 reads SMNVEV (reference sequence). The CDR3 is 13 amino acids. The V end lost 6 bases, the J end lost 9 bases, and 18 bases lay between the germline ends. The CDR3 DNA follows: TGTGCCAGCAGCCCGGGCCTCCTGGTCGGGCAGTACTTC. Translating gives CASSPGLLVGQYF.

At least ten counts were recorded for this clonotype. The chain is built from TRBV6-1 and TRBJ1-2; D remains ambiguous. The V end was cut by 2 bases, the J end by 3 bases, with 13 bases between. CDR3 length: 15 amino acids. CDR1 is MNHNS, CDR2 SASEGT, per germline. The CDR3, as DNA: TGTGCCAGCAGTGAATCTGCCAACGGATACTATGGCTACACCTTC. It yields the protein CASSESANGYYGYTF.